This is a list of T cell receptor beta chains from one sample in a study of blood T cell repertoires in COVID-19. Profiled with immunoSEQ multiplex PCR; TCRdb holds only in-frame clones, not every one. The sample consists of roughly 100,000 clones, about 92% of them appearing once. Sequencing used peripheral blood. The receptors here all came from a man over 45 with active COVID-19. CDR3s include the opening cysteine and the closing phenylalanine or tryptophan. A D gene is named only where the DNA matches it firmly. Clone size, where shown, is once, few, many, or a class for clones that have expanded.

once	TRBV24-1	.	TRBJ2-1	TGTGCCACCAGTGATCCCGATGGCACCTACAATGAGCAGTTCTTC	CATSDPDGTYNEQFF
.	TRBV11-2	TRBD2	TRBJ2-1	TGTGCCAGCAGCTTAACATCTCTGGGGGGGGATGAGCAGTTCTTC	CASSLTSLGGDEQFF
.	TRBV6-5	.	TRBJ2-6	TGTGCCAGCAGACCTACAGGGACTGGGGCCAACGTCCTGACTTTC	CASRPTGTGANVLTF
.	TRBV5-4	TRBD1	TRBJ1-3	TGTGCCAGCAGCCCCCAGACAGGGGGAAACACCATATATTTT	CASSPQTGGNTIYF
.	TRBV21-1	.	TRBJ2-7	TGTGCCATCCTCGAGCAGTACTTC	CAILEQYF
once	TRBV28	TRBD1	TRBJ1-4	TGTGCCAGCACCCCCCTGGAGGGACAGGTAGAAAAACTGTTTTTT	CASTPLEGQVEKLFF
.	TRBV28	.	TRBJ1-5	TGTGCCAGCAGTTTTTCGGCAGGGAGCAATCAGCCCCAGCATTTT	CASSFSAGSNQPQHF
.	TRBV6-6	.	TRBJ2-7	TGTGCCAGCAGGTCCTTGGCAGGGGATTCCTACGAGCAGTACTTC	CASRSLAGDSYEQYF
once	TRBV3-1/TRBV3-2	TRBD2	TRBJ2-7	TGTGCCAGCAGCGACTCTAGACTAGCGGGGACCTACGAGCAGTACTTC	CASSDSRLAGTYEQYF
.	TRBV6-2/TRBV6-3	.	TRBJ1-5	TGTGCCAGCAGTTACTGGAGTTGGGGAGATCAGCCCCAGCATTTT	CASSYWSWGDQPQHF
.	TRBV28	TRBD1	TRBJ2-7	TGTGCCAGCAGTTTAGATGACAGGGATACCTACGAGCAGTACTTC	CASSLDDRDTYEQYF
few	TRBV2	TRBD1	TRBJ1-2	TGTGCCAGCAGTGGCGACAGGGAAACGGATGGCTACACCTTC	CASSGDRETDGYTF
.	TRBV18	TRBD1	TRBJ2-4	TGTGCCAGCTCACCAGGGACAGGAGAAAACATTCAGTACTTC	CASSPGTGENIQYF
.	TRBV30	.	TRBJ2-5	TGTGCCTGGAGTGTACTAAAGACCCCTGAGGGGACCCAGTACTTC	CAWSVLKTPEGTQYF
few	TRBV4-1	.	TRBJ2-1	TGCGCCAGCAGCCAAGACATTGAGCAGTTCTTC	CASSQDIEQFF
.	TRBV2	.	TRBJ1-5	TGTGCCAGCAGTGAAGCGGGGAGGTACAATCAGCCCCAGCATTTT	CASSEAGRYNQPQHF
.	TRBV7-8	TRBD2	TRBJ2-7	TGTGCCAGCAGCTGGGGCTCTGCGGGAGTAGGCGAGCAGTACTTC	CASSWGSAGVGEQYF
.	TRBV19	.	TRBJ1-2	TGTGCCAGTAGTACGAACTATGGCTACACCTTC	CASSTNYGYTF
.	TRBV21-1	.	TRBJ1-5	.	CASSKVFWQLLGQPQHF
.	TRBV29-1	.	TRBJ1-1	TGCAGCGTTGTACAAGGGGTAGGCACTGAAGCTTTCTTT	CSVVQGVGTEAFF
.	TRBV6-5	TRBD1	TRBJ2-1	TGTGCCAGCAGGGTCCGGGACAGGGGCACTTATGAGCAGTTCTTC	CASRVRDRGTYEQFF
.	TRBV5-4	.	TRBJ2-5	TGTGCCAGCAGCTTGTCAGCCGGGGCGGGGTCCCAAGAGACCCAGTACTTC	CASSLSAGAGSQETQYF